The sequence of this TCR beta chain was determined in a study of cytomegalovirus exposure and HLA in healthy donors. General study points: TCR sequences were mostly rare, though some public TCRs occurred in many donors. As a later analysis showed, several of the most significant clusters appeared to be linked to common viral pathogens.

At sampling all donors were nominally healthy, likely with unrecorded immune exposures. About this clone itself: No antigen is known for it. The limits of the CDR3 on the DNA are not certain, so only TCRdb's listed CDR3 is given.

Primers: 60 Vbeta forward and 13 Jbeta reverse. Generated by immunoSEQ multiplex PCR, the TCRdb table keeps only in-frame clones and is missing some. The table includes approximately 130,000 clones, 60% to 80% detected once. Germline values: CDR1 SNHLY, CDR2 FYNNEI. The length of the CDR3 is 16 amino acids, counting both ends. The genes are TRBV2 and TRBJ2-6; the table's D call of TRBD2 was not tested on the DNA. The sample comprised PBMCs. This sequence originates from a man in his fifties in good health and CMV-seronegative. The CDR3 spells CASILGGLGRANVLTF.